This TCR beta chain was documented in a study of cytomegalovirus exposure and HLA in healthy donors. At the level of the study: Earlier work reported around 110 million unique TCR beta sequences from about 190 million T cells. Study conclusions and caveats: Roughly even sequencing depth across donors was the assumption behind the presence/absence analyses. Most TCR sequences were uncommon, yet certain public TCRs appeared in many donors. Most of the CMV-associated TCR beta chains (in a later analysis) appeared to be HLA-restricted.

The table lists this clone with a few counts. The antigen remains unidentified. PCR primers comprised 60 Vbeta and 13 Jbeta primers. Libraries were prepared by immunoSEQ multiplex PCR; TCRdb keeps only in-frame clonotypes and omits some of them. The repertoire includes 95,000 to 110,000 clones, roughly 77% of them detected once, and 10% sits in the top ten. This CDR3 has 15 residues. Per germline, CDR1 MNHNS and CDR2 SASEGT. The J segment lost 4 bases and the V segment lost 1 base, leaving 4 bases of the junction unmatched. The source is a woman in her late teens or twenties in good health and CMV-seropositive. The gene calls are TRBV6-1 and TRBJ1-5; TRBD1 aligns across 7 bases. Sequencing was performed on PBMCs. CDR3 sequence: CASSEVAGGNQPQHF. The DNA of the CDR3 is TGTGCCAGCAGTGAAGTGGCAGGGGGAAATCAGCCCCAGCATTTT.